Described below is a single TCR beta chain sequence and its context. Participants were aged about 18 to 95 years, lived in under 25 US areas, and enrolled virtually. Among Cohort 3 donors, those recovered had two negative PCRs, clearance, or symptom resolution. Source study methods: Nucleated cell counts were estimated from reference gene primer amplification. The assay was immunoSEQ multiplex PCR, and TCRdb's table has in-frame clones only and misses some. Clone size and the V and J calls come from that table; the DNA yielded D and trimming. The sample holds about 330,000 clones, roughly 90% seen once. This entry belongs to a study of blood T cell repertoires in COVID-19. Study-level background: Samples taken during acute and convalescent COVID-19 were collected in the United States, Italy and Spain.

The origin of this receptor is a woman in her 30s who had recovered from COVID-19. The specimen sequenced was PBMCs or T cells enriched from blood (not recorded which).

CDR3 region: CASSSAGQGNEKLFF. CDR3 sequence (DNA): TGTGCCAGCAGTTCGGCGGGACAGGGTAATGAAAAACTGTTTTTT. The gene calls are TRBV28 and TRBJ1-4; 9 positions agree with TRBD1. V lost 4 bases to trimming and J lost 4 bases; unmatched junction nucleotides: 4. The CDR3 covers 15 residues. CDR1 is MDHEN, CDR2 SYDVKM, per germline.